Reported below is one T cell receptor (beta chain). Its cognate antigen has yet to be identified. The CDR3 does not end in the conserved phenylalanine or tryptophan, so this is likely a read error. The CDR3 comprises 13 residues, both ends counted. Only the CDR3 DNA stays, 39 bases, in frame from base 1. The junction shows trimming of 5 bases on V and 1 base on J, plus 8 bases between the germline ends. CDR1 and CDR2 are read off the germline V gene (reference sequence) as MNHEY and SMNVEV. The data derive from a study of regulatory T cells in long-lasting Graves disease (TCRdb year 2021). Study-level background: Persistent Graves' disease meant more than 5 years of antithyroid drug treatment with TSH receptor autoantibodies that stayed positive. Patients with persistent Graves' disease were compared with patients with newly diagnosed Graves' disease using TCR sequencing and RNA sequencing of peripheral blood. Persistent Graves' disease patients in the clinical cohort had taken antithyroid drugs for roughly ten years on average. A total of around 33 samples were covered by TCR sequencing, comprising roughly 13 persistent and around 20 newly diagnosed Graves' disease patients. The study was registered as a clinical trial and conducted in China.

To prepare the library, multiplex PCR was applied. Sequencing instrument: Illumina HiSeq 4000. To build TCR beta libraries, CDR3 regions were amplified by Arm-PCR using iRepertoire HTBI primers. Before sequencing, the PCR products went through gel purification. In the authors' own workflow: Gene usage analysis of CDR3 amino acid clonotypes used the 55 to 65 TRBV and 14 to 15 TRBJ segments found across samples. COPE and FqMerger were used to merge the filtered high-quality paired reads into contigs. BLAST was used to align contigs to the IMGT TRBV, TRBD and TRBJ reference genes, and CDR3 was defined following IMGT. Any clonotype with a frequency above 0.1% was counted as a highly expanded clone. Repertoire diversity was measured by Shannon entropy, and V-J evenness by the Gini coefficient. A clonotype was considered public if more than one individual shared it. TCRdb ran its own pipeline on the public reads, namely fastp trimming at Q25 and MiXCR clone calling, and kept in-frame beta chains. Every distinct CDR3 protein forms one entry, paired with its most common genes and DNA. V and J calls and clone size were set by TCRdb, not the authors. The sample data list 400,000 to 500,000 distinct CDR3 sequences, and under 25% of these were observed just once. Clones ranked in the top ten supply approximately 8% of the sample.

Broad study findings and their caveats: Sequencing and analysis were limited to the TCR beta chain. The authors noted that the small sample size was a limitation that may lower accuracy. Because the primary lesion, thyroid tissue, could not be accessed, the study looked at peripheral blood alone. Lower TCR Shannon entropy and fewer highly expanded clones were observed in persistent Graves' disease patients than in newly diagnosed patients, which suggested clonal expansion. Patients with persistent disease shared more public clonotypes (about 2,700) than newly diagnosed patients did (roughly 970). Preferential use of TRBV28, TRBJ1-2 and TRBJ2-5 was observed in persistent disease, whereas TRBV20-1 and TRBJ2-1 were favored in newly diagnosed disease.

The time point label of this sample denotes: persistent/refractory GD, antithyroid drugs over 5 years with positive TRAb. For both TCR sequencing and RNA sequencing, RNA was extracted from PBMCs in TRIzol. The diagnosis of Graves' disease followed American Thyroid Association guidelines. Patients for the study were recruited at an endocrinology department in Xi'an, China. Each patient gave roughly 10 milliliters of peripheral blood, collected in an EDTA anticoagulant tube. Ficoll Paque Plus density gradient separation was used to isolate PBMCs, and no additional T cell sorting was done. An Agilent 2100 Bioanalyzer and agarose gel were used to check RNA quality, while a NanoDrop 2000 measured RNA concentration.

This TCR was sampled from a female donor with Graves disease. Sequencing used peripheral blood mononuclear cells (PBMCs), obtained when the disease was refractory, from a patient treated with antithyroid drugs. The sequence links TRBV27 to TRBJ1-1; the D gene lacks a confident call. The DNA sequence is TGTGCCAGCAGTCTCGGTAGGAACACTGAAGCTTTCCTT. The translation is CASSLGRNTEAFL.